Each of the 21 T cell receptor beta chains below was sequenced from the same sample in a study of graft-versus-host responses after intestinal transplantation. Here immunoSEQ multiplex PCR was the method, and the copy in TCRdb shows in-frame clones only, minus some. The data contain under 150,000 clones, about 93% of them singletons. Which antigens these TCRs recognize remains unknown. The sample was unstimulated CD4+ T cells sorted from spleen or lymph node cells, taken before intestinal transplant. The receptors derive from a human donor who received an intestinal transplant.

The chain recombines TRBV15 with TRBJ2-5; D perhaps matches TRBD1 (5 bases). Trimming shortened V by 0 bases and J by 4 bases, and 6 bases separated the two germline ends. The CDR3 is made up of 13 amino acids. CDR1 LNHNV and CDR2 YYDKDF come from the germline V gene (reference sequence). The CDR3, as DNA: TGTGCCACCAGCAGAGAACAGGTAGAGACCCAGTACTTC. Protein: CATSREQVETQYF.

To note about this clone: Here the CDR3 omits its conserved ending phenylalanine or tryptophan, so a read error is the likely source. The V gene is TRBV28, the J gene TRBJ2-7; D call uncertain. Germline values: CDR1 MDHEN, CDR2 SYDVKM. The V end was cut by 2 bases, the J end by 3 bases, with 11 bases between. The CDR3 is 14 amino acids. CDR3 residues: CASSLGADVYEQYL. Written as DNA, the CDR3 is TGTGCCAGCAGTTTAGGTGCGGATGTCTACGAGCAGTACCTC.

The J gene is TRBJ2-2, the V gene TRBV25-1; D remains ambiguous. CDR3 length: 14 residues. Germline V gene lookup returns CDR1 MGHDK and CDR2 SYGVNS. Deletions cut 0 bases from V and 1 base from J, with 3 bases between. The CDR3 reads CASSEYRNTGELFF. The CDR3, as DNA: TGTGCCAGCAGTGAATACAGGAACACCGGGGAGCTGTTTTTT.

This clone was recorded only once. The chain has TRBV7-8 and TRBJ2-7; D gene unclear. The CDR3 spans 14 residues. The V gene lost 7 bases and the J gene lost 10 bases, with 23 bases spanning the gap. CDR1 and CDR2 from the germline V gene are SGHVS and FQNEAQ. CDR3 DNA: TGTGCCAGCACCTCCCCCAGCGCCGGTCCTGGACAGTACTTC. Protein: CASTSPSAGPGQYF.

This clone occurred once. This chain joins TRBV11-2 and TRBJ2-7, with D uncertain. This CDR3 region has 12 residues. Germline V CDR1 and CDR2: SGHAT, FQNNGV. The V end lost 0 bases, the J end lost 4 bases, and 4 bases lay between the germline ends. The chain's CDR3 is CASSLDRYEQYF. For the CDR3, the DNA is TGTGCCAGCAGCTTAGATAGGTACGAGCAGTACTTC. The whole variable domain, filled in from reference TRBV11-2 and TRBJ2-7, reads EAGVAQSPRYKIIEKRQSVAFWCNPISGHATLYWYQQILGQGPKLLIQFQNNGVVDDSQLPKDRFSAERLKGVDSTLKIQPAKLEDSAVYLCASSLDRYEQYFGPGTRLTVT.

This sequence joins TRBV5-1 and TRBJ2-7, with 7 nucleotides matching TRBD1. CDR1 and CDR2 (germline): SGHRS, YFSETQ. This CDR3 region has 14 residues. The V and J ends lost 3 bases and 2 bases, in that order; junction bases with no gene match: 5. CDR3 loop: CASSYTGVTYEQYF. CDR3 DNA: TGCGCCAGCAGCTACACAGGGGTCACCTACGAGCAGTACTTC. Looking up the rest from reference TRBV5-1 and TRBJ2-7 gives the full variable domain: KAGVTQTPRYLIKTRGQQVTLSCSPISGHRSVSWYQQTPGQGLQFLFEYFSETQRNKGNFPGRFSGRQFSNSRSEMNVSTLELGDSALYLCASSYTGVTYEQYFGPGTRLTVT.

V is TRBV11-3 and J is TRBJ2-2; perhaps TRBD2 as D (6 bases). This CDR3 contains 16 residues. With 4 bases removed from V and 6 bases from J, the gap between germline ends came to 18 bases. CDR1 is SGHNT, CDR2 YENEEA, per germline. The CDR3 sequence: CASSSGEGRWPGELFF. CDR3 sequence (DNA): TGTGCCAGCAGCTCTGGAGAGGGGAGGTGGCCCGGGGAGCTGTTTTTT. Full variable domain (outside the CDR3, taken from reference TRBV11-3 and TRBJ2-2): EAGVVQSPRYKIIEKKQPVAFWCNPISGHNTLYWYLQNLGQGPELLIRYENEEAVDDSQLPKDRFSAERLKGVDSTLKIQPAELGDSAVYLCASSSGEGRWPGELFFGEGSRLTVL.

V gene TRBV2 combines with J gene TRBJ2-7; the D call may be TRBD1 or TRBD2 (5 bases each). The CDR3 runs to 16 residues. Germline V CDR1 and CDR2: SNHLY, FYNNEI. V lost 6 bases and J 4 bases, leaving 22 bases between the germline ends. The CDR3 reads CASRNLGTALRYEQYF. In DNA form, the CDR3 reads TGTGCCAGCAGAAACCTCGGGACGGCACTACGGTACGAGCAGTACTTC.

This clone was detected once. The chain is built from TRBV5-4 and TRBJ2-3; a possible D gene is TRBD1 (5 bases). The germline CDR1 and CDR2 sequences are SGHNT and YYREEE (reference sequence). V lost 2 bases and J lost 3, with 13 bases in between. The CDR3 is made up of 15 amino acids. CDR3 coding DNA: TGTGCCAGCAGCTTCTCCCCGACAGCTACAGATACGCAGTATTTT. The encoded protein is CASSFSPTATDTQYF.

The chain uses TRBV5-1 and TRBJ2-7; D gene unclear. Germline V CDR1 and CDR2: SGHRS, YFSETQ. Between the trimmed V and J ends, which lost 1 base and 5 bases, there was a span of 13 bases. The CDR3 loop spans 14 amino acids. The CDR3 DNA is TGCGCCAGCAGCTTGCGCCAGGAAGAGGACGAGCAGTACTTC. Amino acid sequence: CASSLRQEEDEQYF.

The rearrangement joins TRBV6-5 to TRBJ2-7, with D perhaps being TRBD1 or TRBD2 (5 bases each). This CDR3 contains 13 residues. Germline-derived CDR1 and CDR2 are MNHEY and SVGAGI. V lost 11 bases and J lost 0, with 14 bases in between. CDR3 bases: TGTGCCGGCACCTCTGGGACCTCCTACGAGCAGTACTTC. Translated, it gives CAGTSGTSYEQYF.

The chain links TRBV11-1 to TRBJ2-7, with a possible D match to TRBD1 (6 bases). The germline CDR1 and CDR2 sequences are SGHAT and FQDESV (reference sequence). Trimming shortened V by 6 bases and J by 3 bases, and 12 bases separated the two germline ends. The CDR3 covers 13 residues. The CDR3 nucleotides read TGTGCCAGCAGTCCGAGACAGGACTACGAGCAGTACTTC. It codes for CASSPRQDYEQYF. Full variable domain (remainder filled in from reference TRBV11-1 and TRBJ2-7): EAEVAQSPRYKITEKSQAVAFWCDPISGHATLYWYRQILGQGPELLVQFQDESVVDDSQLPKDRFSAERLKGVDSTLKIQPAELGDSAMYLCASSPRQDYEQYFGPGTRLTVT.

The chain carries TRBV11-2 and TRBJ2-7; D remains unclear. The CDR3 is 15 amino acids. Trimming took off 5 bases at V and 0 bases at J, with 14 bases between the two ends. Germline loops: CDR1 SGHAT, CDR2 FQNNGV. The CDR3 bases are TGTGCCAGCAGCCCAGCCCCCGTAGGCTCCTACGAGCAGTACTTC. This translates into CASSPAPVGSYEQYF.

The chain joins TRBV11-1 to TRBJ1-3; D remains ambiguous. Germline values: CDR1 SGHAT, CDR2 FQDESV (reference sequence). The CDR3 totals 15 residues. Trimming took 3 bases from V and 4 from J, leaving 13 bases between them. CDR3 nucleotide sequence: TGTGCCAGCAGCTTCATCGGTCGCTCCGGAAACACCATATATTTT. This sequence encodes CASSFIGRSGNTIYF. Together with reference TRBV11-1 and TRBJ1-3, the CDR3 gives the full variable domain: EAEVAQSPRYKITEKSQAVAFWCDPISGHATLYWYRQILGQGPELLVQFQDESVVDDSQLPKDRFSAERLKGVDSTLKIQPAELGDSAMYLCASSFIGRSGNTIYFGEGSWLTVV.

The count of this clone is one. This sequence joins TRBV5-4 and TRBJ2-1; TRBD1 is a possible D gene (6 bases). Trimming stripped 6 bases from V and 7 bases from J, with 23 bases between. The CDR3 is 16 amino acids. Germline-derived CDR1 and CDR2 are SGHNT and YYREEE (reference sequence). The CDR3 nucleotides read TGTGCCAGCAAGCTGGAAGGACAGCACCGTACAAATGAGCAGTTCTTC. Translation gives CASKLEGQHRTNEQFF.

The rearrangement uses TRBV10-1 and TRBJ2-5; TRBD2 agrees at 8 bases. The germline V gene has CDR1 WNHNN and CDR2 SYGVQD (reference sequence). Unmatched junction bases numbered 9, after V lost 3 bases and J lost 3 bases. This CDR3 contains 16 residues. In DNA, the CDR3 is TGCGCCAGCAGTGACCCGGGAAGCGGGGGAGAAGAGACCCAGTACTTC. It yields the protein CASSDPGSGGEETQYF.

The rearrangement uses TRBV11-2 and TRBJ2-3; D is ambiguous. The V end was cut by 3 bases, the J end by 2 bases, with 12 bases between. The CDR3 totals 15 residues. Germline loops: CDR1 SGHAT, CDR2 FQNNGV. CDR3 bases: TGTGCCAGCAGCTTCTCCGTAGCTTTCACAGATACGCAGTATTTT. It specifies CASSFSVAFTDTQYF. The full variable domain, completed using reference TRBV11-2 and TRBJ2-3, is EAGVAQSPRYKIIEKRQSVAFWCNPISGHATLYWYQQILGQGPKLLIQFQNNGVVDDSQLPKDRFSAERLKGVDSTLKIQPAKLEDSAVYLCASSFSVAFTDTQYFGPGTRLTVL.

The gene calls are TRBV15 and TRBJ2-6; D is ambiguous. The CDR3 covers 14 residues. Germline V gives CDR1 LNHNV, CDR2 YYDKDF (reference sequence). V lost 0 bases and J 2 bases, leaving 2 bases between the germline ends. Here the CDR3 DNA reads TGTGCCACCAGCAGAGATGCTGGGGCCAACGTCCTGACTTTC. Encoded protein: CATSRDAGANVLTF. Based on the CDR3 plus reference TRBV15 and TRBJ2-6, the full variable domain is DAMVIQNPRYQVTQFGKPVTLSCSQTLNHNVMYWYQQKSSQAPKLLFHYYDKDFNNEADTPDNFQSRRPNTSFCFLDIRSPGLGDTAMYLCATSRDAGANVLTFGAGSRLTVL.

The chain links TRBV9 to TRBJ2-7, with D possibly matching TRBD2 (6 bases). The CDR3 has 15 amino acids. Germline CDR1 is SGDLS and CDR2 is YYNGEE. Trimming removed 0 bases at V and 7 bases at J, with 17 bases between. CDR3 in DNA: TGTGCCAGCAGCGTAGAGGCGGGAATCTCTGGTGAGCAGTACTTC. Protein sequence: CASSVEAGISGEQYF.

The chain employs TRBV20-1 and TRBJ1-1, with D maybe TRBD1 (6 bases). This CDR3 is 11 amino acids long. In germline, CDR1 is DFQATT, CDR2 SNEGSKA (reference sequence). V lost 6 bases and J lost 6, with 11 bases in between. The CDR3 region has the DNA TGCAGTGCGGGCAGGGGTCCTGAAGCTTTCTTT. As protein: CSAGRGPEAFF.

The chain is built from TRBV6-1 and TRBJ1-5, with 7 bases fitting TRBD1. This CDR3 region has 14 residues. CDR1 and CDR2 (germline): MNHNS, SASEGT. J gave up 3 bases and V 5 bases, and 4 bases lay outside the gene matches. CDR3 nucleotide sequence: TGTGCCAGCAGTCGACAGGGACTCAATCAGCCCCAGCATTTT. It yields the protein CASSRQGLNQPQHF.